Below, one TCR beta chain is given with its context. Germline V lookup: CDR1 SGHRS, CDR2 YFSETQ. The CDR3 runs 15 residues. V lost 4 bases and J lost 2; bases outside the gene matches: 7. The sample originates from a study of T cells in Graves' hyperthyroidism and ophthalmopathy. TCR beta CDR3 sequences were amplified from RNA transcripts. Carried out on the TCR CDR3, a first-round RT-PCR used the HTBI primer set. TCRdb passed the multiplex PCR reads through MiXCR, listing each CDR3 protein once. The table records around 660,000 distinct CDR3 sequences, approximately 42% of them present only once. Uncontrolled infection, other autoimmune disease, pregnancy or lactation disqualified patients from enrolment.

This sequence joins TRBV5-1 and TRBJ2-5, with TRBD1 identical over 8 bases. Sequenced sample: peripheral blood or thyroid tissue (not recorded which). The TCR sequence derives from an adult man with Graves' disease, either hyperthyroidism or ophthalmopathy (not recorded which). CDR3 sequence: CASSRRGPGQETQYF. The CDR3 nucleotides read TGCGCCAGCAGCCGCAGGGGGCCGGGGCAAGAGACCCAGTACTTC.